Sequencing of this T cell receptor (beta chain) was carried out in a study of T-cell reconstitution after alpha-beta-depleted transplantation in children. General observations from the study: Reports say that about two months after transplant, the alpha-beta T cells came out of several hundred graft clones that had expanded. Diversity and T-cell counts at one year after transplant derived mostly from new T cells. Surviving recipient T cells and thymic progenitors underlay high day-60 TCRbeta diversity in some patients.

A library of TCRbeta sequences, prepared with unique molecular identifiers, was generated. TCRdb fed the PCR reads into MiXCR, producing one record per CDR3 protein. The repertoire holds 150,000 to 200,000 distinct CDR3 sequences, 5.5% to 7% seen once, with 4.5% in the top ten. CDR3 length equals 15 residues. V lost 0 bases to trimming and J lost 5 bases, with 14 bases between them. Germline assignment: CDR1 SGHRS and CDR2 YFSETQ. This clonotype was observed a few times. Its antigen is undetermined. This specimen consisted of PBMCs, obtained before TCRalphabeta/CD19-depleted stem cell transplant. The TCR sequence derives from a girl in the first two years of life with combined immunodeficiency, due to receive a stem cell transplant. The chain joins TRBV5-1 to TRBJ2-5, with D perhaps TRBD2 (6 bases). The DNA for the CDR3 is TGCGCCAGCAGCTTGGCCCTACAGGCGGGGGAGACCCAGTACTTC. It translates to CASSLALQAGETQYF.